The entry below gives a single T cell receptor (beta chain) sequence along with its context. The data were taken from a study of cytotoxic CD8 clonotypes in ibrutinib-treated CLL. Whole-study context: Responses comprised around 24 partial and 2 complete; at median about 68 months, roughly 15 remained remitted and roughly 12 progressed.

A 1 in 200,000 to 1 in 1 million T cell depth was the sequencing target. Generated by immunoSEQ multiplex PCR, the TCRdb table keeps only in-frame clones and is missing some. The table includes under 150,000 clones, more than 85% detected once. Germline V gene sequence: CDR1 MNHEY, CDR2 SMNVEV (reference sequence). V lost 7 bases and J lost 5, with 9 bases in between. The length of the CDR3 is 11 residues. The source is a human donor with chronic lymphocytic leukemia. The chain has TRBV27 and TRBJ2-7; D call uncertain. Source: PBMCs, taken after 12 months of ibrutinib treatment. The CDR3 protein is CASNSDDEQYF. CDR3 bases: TGTGCCAGCAACTCCGACGACGAGCAGTACTTC.